This T cell receptor (beta chain) was found in a study of blood T cell repertoires in COVID-19. The CDR3 covers 13 residues. Trimming took 0 bases from V and 8 from J, leaving 11 bases between them. Germline V lookup: CDR1 SGDLS, CDR2 YYNGEE. Clones were sequenced by immunoSEQ multiplex PCR, and TCRdb holds only the in-frame ones, with some missing. The sample holds under 250,000 clones, around four fifths seen once. The origin of this receptor is a man in his forties with acute or convalescent COVID-19. Sequencing was done on a sample of peripheral blood. The chain is built from TRBV9 and TRBJ1-1; D remains ambiguous. CDR3 sequence reads: CASSVDRTAEAFF. DNA of the CDR3: TGTGCCAGCAGCGTAGATAGAACCGCCGAAGCTTTCTTT.